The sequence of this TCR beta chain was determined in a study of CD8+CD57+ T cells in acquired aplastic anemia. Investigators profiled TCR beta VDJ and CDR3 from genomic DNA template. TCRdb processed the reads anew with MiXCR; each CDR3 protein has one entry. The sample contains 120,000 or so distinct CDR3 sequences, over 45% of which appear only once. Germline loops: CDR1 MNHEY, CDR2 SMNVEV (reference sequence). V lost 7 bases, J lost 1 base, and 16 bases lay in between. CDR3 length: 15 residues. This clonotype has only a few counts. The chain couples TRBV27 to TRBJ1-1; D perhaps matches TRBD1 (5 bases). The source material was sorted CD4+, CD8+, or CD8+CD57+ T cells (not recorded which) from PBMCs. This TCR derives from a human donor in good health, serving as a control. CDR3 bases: TGTGCCAGCACCTCACGGGGCAGGGCGAACACTGAAGCTTTCTTT. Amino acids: CASTSRGRANTEAFF.